A selection of T cell receptor beta chains follows, all from one sample in a study of Graves' ophthalmopathy and Graves' hyperthyroidism. TCRdb processed the multiplex PCR reads anew with MiXCR; each CDR3 protein has one entry. In the table there are 740,000 or so distinct CDR3 sequences, roughly two fifths of which are singletons. The material sequenced was peripheral blood. Receptor source: an adult man with Graves' ophthalmopathy. Both conserved end residues are part of each CDR3. Each record gives: V gene, D gene, clone size, J gene, CDR3 length, CDR3 protein, CDR3 DNA. The D gene is left open where the match is weak. Clone sizes are given selectively: once, few, many, or a class where the clone is expanded.

>TRBV20-1|NA|few|TRBJ1-5|15
CSARDPAASNQPQHF
TGCAGTGCTAGAGATCCGGCAGCTAGCAATCAGCCCCAGCATTTT
>TRBV12-3/TRBV12-4|TRBD2|NA|TRBJ2-5|17
CASSCPLSGSGQETQYF
TGTGCCAGCAGCTGCCCCCTTAGCGGGAGTGGTCAAGAGACCCAGTACTTC
>TRBV7-8|TRBD1|NA|TRBJ2-7|14
CASSSEDRGDEQYF
TGTGCCAGCAGCTCGGAGGACAGGGGTGATGAGCAGTACTTC
>TRBV11-2|TRBD1|few|TRBJ2-7|16
CASSLDRGQGGLEQYF
TGTGCCAGCAGCTTAGATAGGGGACAGGGTGGACTCGAGCAGTACTTC
>TRBV20-1|NA|few|TRBJ2-2|11
CSASLTGELFF
TGCAGTGCTAGCCTCACCGGGGAGCTGTTTTTT
>TRBV15|TRBD1|many|TRBJ2-7|15
CATSRAGQGAYEQYF
TGTGCCACCAGCAGAGCCGGGCAGGGGGCCTACGAGCAGTACTTC
>TRBV10-2|NA|few|TRBJ2-5|13
CASSRSLLETQYF
TGTGCCAGCAGTCGGAGTCTACTAGAGACCCAGTACTTC
>TRBV4-2|TRBD1|NA|TRBJ2-2|19
CASSQEYWGRGPETGELFF
TGTGCCAGCAGCCAAGAATATTGGGGCAGGGGGCCGGAGACCGGGGAGCTGTTTTTT
>TRBV20-1|TRBD1|many|TRBJ1-1|14
CSAKSGTGDTEAFF
TGCAGTGCGAAATCCGGGACAGGAGACACTGAAGCTTTCTTT
>TRBV9|NA|NA|TRBJ2-7|15
CASSVRSENLDEQYF
TGTGCCAGCAGCGTAAGGAGTGAAAATCTCGACGAGCAGTACTTC
>TRBV10-3|TRBD1|NA|TRBJ1-1|16
CAISESTGGGGTEAFF
TGTGCCATCAGTGAGTCGACAGGGGGCGGTGGGACTGAAGCTTTCTTT
>TRBV7-9|NA|once|TRBJ2-2|12
CATLEGAGELFF
TGTGCCACTTTGGAGGGGGCCGGGGAGCTGTTTTTT
>TRBV25-1|TRBD1|few|TRBJ1-6|14
CASSGTGGGSPLHF
TGTGCCAGCTCCGGGACAGGGGGCGGTTCACCCCTCCACTTT
>TRBV24-1|TRBD1|NA|TRBJ1-5|13
CATARTGDQPQHF
TGTGCCACCGCCCGGACAGGGGATCAGCCCCAGCATTTT
>TRBV7-2|NA|many|TRBJ1-5|15
CASSLQGPSNQPQHF
TGTGCCAGCAGCTTACAGGGTCCCAGCAATCAGCCCCAGCATTTT
>TRBV7-8|TRBD1|few|TRBJ2-5|15
CASSSWDRGRETQYF
TGTGCCAGCAGCTCCTGGGACAGGGGGCGGGAGACCCAGTACTTC
>TRBV29-1|TRBD1|NA|TRBJ1-2|13
CSSTGGSDYGYTF
TGCAGCTCGACAGGGGGCTCTGACTATGGCTACACCTTC
>TRBV7-9|NA|NA|TRBJ1-1|14
CASSLGWTSTEAFF
TGTGCCAGCAGCTTAGGCTGGACGAGCACTGAAGCTTTCTTT
>TRBV19|NA|few|TRBJ2-7|15
CASSSSGSWRYEQYF
TGTGCCAGTAGTTCGTCCGGGAGTTGGCGCTACGAGCAGTACTTC
>TRBV10-3|NA|many|TRBJ2-7|14
CAISEWDSYQEQYF
TGTGCCATCAGTGAGTGGGACTCCTATCAGGAGCAGTACTTC
>TRBV29-1|TRBD1|NA|TRBJ1-1|14
CSARTGAVNTEAFF
TGCAGCGCCAGAACAGGGGCTGTGAACACTGAAGCTTTCTTT
>TRBV14|NA|NA|TRBJ2-5|17
CASSQDVGTPGGETQYF
TGTGCCAGCAGCCAAGATGTTGGGACACCCGGAGGAGAGACCCAGTACTTC
>TRBV10-3|NA|few|TRBJ1-3|15
CAISESVSTGNTIYF
TGTGCCATCAGTGAGTCTGTTAGTACGGGAAACACCATATATTTT
>TRBV7-6|NA|many|TRBJ2-6|16
CASSYDGASGANVLTF
TGTGCCAGCAGTTACGACGGGGCCAGTGGGGCCAACGTCCTGACTTTC
>TRBV25-1|TRBD1|NA|TRBJ2-2|16
CASSPETGSSTGELFF
TGTGCCAGCTCACCGGAGACAGGGAGTAGCACCGGGGAGCTGTTTTTT
>TRBV19|NA|few|TRBJ2-6|17
CASSSGTDLSGANVLTF
TGTGCCAGTAGTTCGGGGACGGATCTATCTGGGGCCAACGTCCTGACTTTC
>TRBV9|NA|NA|TRBJ1-1|16
CASSREVGRKNTEAFF
TGTGCCAGCAGCCGAGAGGTGGGCAGGAAGAACACTGAAGCTTTCTTT
>TRBV4-2|NA|few|TRBJ1-1|14
CASSQRKGFGQAFF
TGTGCCAGCAGCCAGAGGAAGGGGTTCGGGCAAGCTTTCTTT
>TRBV15|NA|many|TRBJ1-5|13
CATSGAVNQPQHF
TGTGCCACTAGCGGTGCGGTTAATCAGCCCCAGCATTTT
>TRBV20-1|NA|many|TRBJ1-2|11
CSARDDYGYTF
TGCAGTGCTAGGGATGACTATGGCTACACCTTC
>TRBV7-2|TRBD1|NA|TRBJ1-5|14
CAGSPPGGAETQHF
TGTGCCGGCAGCCCACCAGGGGGCGCGGAGACCCAGCATTTT
>TRBV19|TRBD1|few|TRBJ1-5|16
CASSIDLGDRYSPQHF
TGTGCCAGTAGTATAGATCTTGGGGACAGATACTCGCCCCAGCATTTT
>TRBV20-1|NA|many|TRBJ1-5|13
CSATSHLNQPQHF
TGCAGTGCCACATCCCATCTCAATCAGCCCCAGCATTTT
>TRBV11-3|TRBD2|few|TRBJ2-7|15
CASSQDPGRAYEQYF
TGCGCCAGCAGCCAAGATCCCGGGAGGGCCTACGAGCAGTACTTC
>TRBV19|TRBD2|few|TRBJ2-5|16
CASSLTSGSSGETQYF
TGTGCCAGTAGTCTGACTAGCGGGAGTTCTGGGGAGACCCAGTACTTC
>TRBV6-4|NA|few|TRBJ1-5|15
CASSEGPGSDQPQHF
TGTGCCAGCAGTGAAGGGCCAGGGTCTGATCAGCCCCAGCATTTT
>TRBV10-2|NA|NA|TRBJ1-5|16
CASRSPNTDLGQPQHF
TGCGCCAGCAGATCTCCCAATACAGATTTGGGCCAGCCCCAGCATTTT
>TRBV10-3|NA|NA|TRBJ1-4|13
CAISDWGDEKLFF
TGTGCCATCAGTGATTGGGGGGATGAAAAACTGTTTTTT
>TRBV7-3|NA|many|TRBJ1-2|14
CASSYQGWAGGYTF
TGTGCCAGCAGCTATCAGGGTTGGGCGGGTGGCTACACCTTC
>TRBV29-1|NA|many|TRBJ2-5|12
CSAEMEMETQYF
TGCAGCGCCGAGATGGAGATGGAGACCCAGTACTTC
>TRBV2|NA|many|TRBJ1-2|13
CASKGQGGYGYTF
TGTGCCAGCAAAGGTCAGGGCGGCTATGGCTACACCTTC
>TRBV19|NA|NA|TRBJ2-6|16
CASSAGPGSGANVLTF
TGTGCCAGTAGTGCGGGGCCCGGCTCTGGGGCCAACGTCCTGACTTTC
>TRBV7-6|TRBD1|NA|TRBJ2-5|16
CASSLVGTGAQETQYF
TGTGCCAGCAGCTTGGTAGGGACAGGGGCGCAAGAGACCCAGTACTTC
>TRBV25-1|NA|many|TRBJ1-5|15
CASSRGGGGNQPQHF
TGTGCCAGCAGTAGGGGGGGTGGAGGCAATCAGCCCCAGCATTTT
>TRBV25-1|NA|few|TRBJ2-2|14
CASSRQANTGELFF
TGTGCCAGCTCCCGACAGGCGAACACCGGGGAGCTGTTTTTT
>TRBV14|NA|many|TRBJ1-6|13
CASSQWWNSPLHF
TGTGCCAGCAGCCAATGGTGGAATTCACCCCTCCACTTT
>TRBV14|NA|NA|TRBJ2-5|15
CASSQDRASRETQYF
TGTGCCAGCAGCCAAGATCGAGCTAGCCGAGAGACCCAGTACTTC
>TRBV10-1|TRBD2|many|TRBJ2-7|16
CASSDSGSGRIGEQYF
TGCGCCAGCAGTGATTCGGGTAGCGGGAGGATTGGGGAGCAGTACTTC
>TRBV7-9|TRBD1|few|TRBJ2-5|14
CASSQWTGQETQYF
TGTGCCAGCAGCCAATGGACAGGCCAAGAGACCCAGTACTTC
>TRBV12-3/TRBV12-4|NA|few|TRBJ1-1|16
CASSERTRSANTEAFF
TGTGCCAGCAGCGAAAGAACACGGTCAGCTAACACTGAAGCTTTCTTT
>TRBV2|NA|NA|TRBJ1-2|13
CAWSVRAAYSYTF
TGTGCCTGGAGTGTACGGGCAGCCTATAGCTACACCTTC
>TRBV3-1|NA|few|TRBJ1-1|14
CASSPTITRAEAFF
TGTGCCAGCAGCCCTACCATAACGCGGGCTGAAGCTTTCTTT
>TRBV19|NA|NA|TRBJ1-3|15
CASSLLSGDRNTIYF
TGTGCCAGTAGTCTCCTTTCGGGAGACCGAAACACCATATATTTT